Given below is one TCR beta chain in context. The antigen is undetermined. Germline V lookup: CDR1 SGHTA, CDR2 FQGTGA. CDR3 length equals 16 residues. Trimming took 2 bases from V and 3 from J, leaving 14 bases between them. This sample is part of a study of OX40 agonist ivuxolimab in advanced cancers. On the study more broadly: The study reported partial responses in three patients: one hepatocellular carcinoma, two cutaneous melanoma. General study results and limits: In the 0.1 to 3.0 mg/kg range, CD4+ and CD8+ blood T cells had expanded clonally by week 6. No determination was made of the antigen specificity of the expanded peripheral T cells.

Measured with immunoSEQ multiplex PCR; TCRdb has only the in-frame clones, and not every one. The sample yields tens of thousands of clones, approximately 90% seen once. The material was CD4+ or CD8+ T cells sorted from blood, obtained in a trial of the OX40 agonist ivuxolimab. The origin of this receptor is an adult with an advanced solid tumor such as melanoma, head and neck, liver or kidney cancer. The V gene is TRBV7-3, the J gene TRBJ2-1; the D gene is possibly TRBD2 (6 bases). The CDR3 bases are TGTGCCAGCAGCTTACTTAGCGGAGGGCGCTACAATGAGCAGTTCTTC. It is translated as CASSLLSGGRYNEQFF.